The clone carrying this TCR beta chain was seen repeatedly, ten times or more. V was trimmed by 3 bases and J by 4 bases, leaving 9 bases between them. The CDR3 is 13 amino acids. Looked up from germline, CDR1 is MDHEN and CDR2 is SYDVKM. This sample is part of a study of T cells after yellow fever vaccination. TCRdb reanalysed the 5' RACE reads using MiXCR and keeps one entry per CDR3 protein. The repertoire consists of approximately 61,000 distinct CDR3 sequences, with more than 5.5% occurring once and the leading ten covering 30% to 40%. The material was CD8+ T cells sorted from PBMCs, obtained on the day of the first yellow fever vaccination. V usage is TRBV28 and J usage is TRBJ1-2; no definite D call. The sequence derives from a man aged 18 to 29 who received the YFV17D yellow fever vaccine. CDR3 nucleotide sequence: TGTGCCAGCAGTTTTCGGACGGGCTATGGCTACACCTTC. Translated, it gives CASSFRTGYGYTF.